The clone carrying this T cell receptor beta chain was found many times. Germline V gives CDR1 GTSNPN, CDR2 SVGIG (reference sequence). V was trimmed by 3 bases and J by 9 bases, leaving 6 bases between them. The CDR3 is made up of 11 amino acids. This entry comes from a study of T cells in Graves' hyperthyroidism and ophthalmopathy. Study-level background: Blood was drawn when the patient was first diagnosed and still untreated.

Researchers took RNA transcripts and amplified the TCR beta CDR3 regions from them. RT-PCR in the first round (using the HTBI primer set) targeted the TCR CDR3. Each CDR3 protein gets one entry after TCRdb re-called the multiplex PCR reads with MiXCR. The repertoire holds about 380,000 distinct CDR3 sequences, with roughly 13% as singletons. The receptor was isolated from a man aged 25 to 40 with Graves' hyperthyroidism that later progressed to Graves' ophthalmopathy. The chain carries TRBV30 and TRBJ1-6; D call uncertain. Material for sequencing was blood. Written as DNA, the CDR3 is TGTGCCTGGAGGAAAGGTTCACCCCTCCACTTT. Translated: CAWRKGSPLHF.